Listed below are T cell receptor beta chains from one sample, sequenced in a study of monozygotic twins with inflammatory bowel disease. TCRdb reprocessed the 5' RACE reads and reports one entry per CDR3 protein, with no DNA. The sample table sets out around 140,000 distinct CDR3 sequences. Sequenced: blood. The receptor source for this set is a human donor with ulcerative colitis or Crohn's disease, or a healthy co-twin of an affected twin (not recorded which). CDR3s include the opening cysteine and the closing phenylalanine or tryptophan. Each record gives: J gene, V gene, CDR3 protein.

>TRBJ1-2|TRBV12-3/TRBV12-4
CASSSGLASQSLYGYTF
>TRBJ2-1|TRBV20-1
CSASRDSYNEQFF
>TRBJ2-2|TRBV5-1
CASSLAWVAAGFAGELFF
>TRBJ2-7|TRBV20-1
CSANSFYYEQYF
>TRBJ1-1|TRBV20-1
CSARVDRTMNTEAFF
>TRBJ2-1|TRBV20-1
CSARDRLTGRHNEQFF
>TRBJ1-1|TRBV11-2
CASSLEVLGAFF
>TRBJ1-1|TRBV4-1
CASSQGARAFF
>TRBJ2-1|TRBV7-3
CASSLSVTSYNEQFF
>TRBJ2-4|TRBV6-5
CASSSGGPQYF
>TRBJ2-7|TRBV7-2
CASSLEMLHEQYF
>TRBJ1-6|TRBV12-3/TRBV12-4
CASSLGREAPLHF
>TRBJ1-5|TRBV20-1
CSATSPDRGNQPQHF
>TRBJ2-3|TRBV6-4
CASSGVDSGTQYF
>TRBJ1-1|TRBV5-6
CASRRQGLNTEAFF
>TRBJ1-5|TRBV15
CATSRDQRTGGFQPQHF
>TRBJ1-5|TRBV5-1
CASSLIQGAQPQHF
>TRBJ1-2|TRBV19
CASSTGPLSSTF
>TRBJ1-3|TRBV20-1
CSARAMYSGNTIYF
>TRBJ2-3|TRBV5-1
CASSPAGESTDTQYF
>TRBJ1-1|TRBV18
CASSPSIGANTEAFF
>TRBJ2-2|TRBV20-1
CSARVRGGRTGELFF
>TRBJ2-1|TRBV5-1
CASSSDRPGEQFF
>TRBJ2-2|TRBV6-5
CASSSGPPNTGELFF
>TRBJ2-5|TRBV5-1
CASSSTLQETQYF
>TRBJ2-5|TRBV20-1
CAPRASRQETQYF
>TRBJ1-2|TRBV7-8
CASSPGGAMTYGYTF
>TRBJ2-2|TRBV5-1
CASSLVPPGELFF
>TRBJ2-3|TRBV28
CASSLPQGPTDTQYF
>TRBJ2-7|TRBV20-1
CSASQGVEQYF
>TRBJ2-1|TRBV7-6
CASSLTGGIYNEQFF
>TRBJ1-3|TRBV7-9
CASSSTDRNSGNTIYF
>TRBJ2-3|TRBV5-1
CASSQGGPTGDTQYF
>TRBJ2-3|TRBV11-2
CASSLDVRGVRSTDTQYF
>TRBJ2-7|TRBV28
CATMSAYEQYF
>TRBJ1-1|TRBV4-2
CASSTQVRNTEAFF
>TRBJ2-1|TRBV11-2
CASSGGGRGPYNEQFF
>TRBJ2-3|TRBV3-1
CASGAGTDTQYF
>TRBJ2-7|TRBV7-2
CASSLSDTSYEQYF
>TRBJ2-7|TRBV5-1
CASSFRDVGEQYF
>TRBJ1-6|TRBV5-1
CASRPGQRYNSPLHF
>TRBJ2-1|TRBV4-3
CASSHQPGTGKNEQFF
>TRBJ2-7|TRBV7-2
CASSFRTANYEQYF
>TRBJ2-7|TRBV5-1
CASSLQGVGEQYF
>TRBJ2-3|TRBV12-3/TRBV12-4
CASSFVAGARDTQYF
>TRBJ1-1|TRBV28
CASSSRQARTAFF
>TRBJ2-3|TRBV5-1
CASSLVIAGRDTQYF
>TRBJ1-2|TRBV4-2
CASSQERNYGYTF
>TRBJ2-3|TRBV5-1
CASSPGWLATDTQYF
>TRBJ2-2|TRBV30
CACRGQAGTGELFF
>TRBJ1-1|TRBV2
CASSRTEGEAFF
>TRBJ2-3|TRBV5-1
CASSLRGANTDTQYF
>TRBJ1-5|TRBV7-2
CASSLQGYRINQPQHF
>TRBJ2-1|TRBV24-1
CATSDYRAVGNEQFF
>TRBJ2-3|TRBV7-6
CASSFRGDLTDTQYF